These 22 T cell receptor beta chains originate from one sample sequenced in a study of shared clonotypes between healthy human individuals (dated by TCRdb to 2018 to 2020). The library was built by means of the immunoSEQ multiplex PCR assay. Drawn from immuneACCESS, this table holds only the in-frame rearrangements with V and J called that TCRdb kept. Clones are partly lost; checked studies trace under half to an unresolved V gene and leave the rest unexplained. In all, the sample holds more than 2 million clones, and 90% to 95% of those were seen once. The top ten hold about 0.13% of the sample. The material sequenced was naive CD4+ T cells sorted from blood. The sample's cell subset or site, from its label and the paper: CD45RA+ positively selected. The receptors stem from a man aged 18 to 30 in good health.

The chain uses TRBV4-1 and TRBJ2-5; D may be TRBD1 or TRBD2 (6 bases each). With 3 bases removed from V and 0 bases from J, the gap between germline ends came to 17 bases. The CDR3 is 17 amino acids. Germline CDR1 MGHRA, CDR2 YSYEKL. The chain's CDR3 is CASSQGWTRGDQETQYF. As DNA, the CDR3 is TGCGCCAGCAGCCAGGGCTGGACAAGGGGGGACCAAGAGACCCAGTACTTC.

The chain has TRBV6-5 and TRBJ2-5; 9 positions agree with TRBD1. CDR1 and CDR2 from the germline V gene are MNHEY and SVGAGI. V was pared by 2 bases and J by 5 bases, with 6 bases of the junction left unmatched. The CDR3 has 15 amino acids. The CDR3 region is CASSYGGQGGETQYF. The CDR3 coding sequence is TGTGCCAGCAGTTACGGGGGACAGGGCGGTGAGACCCAGTACTTC.

This clone was counted once. The chain joins TRBV6-1 to TRBJ1-1; a possible D gene is TRBD1 (5 bases). Trimming took 3 bases from V and 7 from J, leaving 12 bases between them. Germline lookup yields CDR1 MNHNS and CDR2 SASEGT. CDR3 length equals 13 residues. CDR3 in amino acids: CASSEGGRGEAFF. The DNA for the CDR3 is TGTGCCAGCAGTGAGGGGGGACGAGGTGAAGCTTTCTTT.

This clone came up many times. Other DNA sequences in the sample encode the same CDR3. The V call is TRBV20-1, the J call TRBJ2-5; the D is unclear. V lost 1 base to trimming and J lost 5 bases, with 2 bases between them. The CDR3 is 10 amino acids. The V gene's germline CDR1 is DFQATT and CDR2 SNEGSKA (reference sequence). CDR3 in amino acids: CSARGETQYF. In nucleotides, the CDR3 is TGCAGTGCTAGAGGGGAGACCCAGTACTTC.

The V call is TRBV6-5, the J call TRBJ2-7, with D tentatively TRBD2 (5 bases). The CDR3 sequence is 13 residues long. Germline loops: CDR1 MNHEY, CDR2 SVGAGI. V was cut by 10 bases and J by 0 bases, with 13 bases left in between. CDR3 in DNA: TGTGCCACCTTAGCGTCGAACTCCTACGAGCAGTACTTC. As protein: CATLASNSYEQYF.

This chain joins TRBV19 and TRBJ2-7; D may be TRBD1 or TRBD2 (6 bases each). Germline CDR1 and CDR2: LNHDA and SQIVND (reference sequence). V lost 5 bases, J lost 0 bases, and 14 bases lay in between. The CDR3 is made up of 15 amino acids. The CDR3 DNA sequence: TGTGCCAGTAGTGTTCGGAGGGGGAGCTCCTACGAGCAGTACTTC. Amino acids: CASSVRRGSSYEQYF.

The gene calls are TRBV6-5 and TRBJ1-1; 8 nucleotides line up with TRBD1. V dropped 0 bases and J dropped 4; count of bases not matched to a gene: 7. The CDR3 length is 16 residues. Germline loops: CDR1 MNHEY, CDR2 SVGAGI. DNA of the CDR3: TGTGCCAGCAGTTACTCGCCAGGGGGCGTCGGCACTGAAGCTTTCTTT. It translates to CASSYSPGGVGTEAFF.

V and J are TRBV6-5 and TRBJ1-1, with D hard to call. The CDR3 covers 14 residues. V lost 8 bases and J lost 4, with 17 bases in between. Germline V gene sequence: CDR1 MNHEY, CDR2 SVGAGI. The CDR3 DNA reads as TGTGCCAGCGGAGGCCAGGCCAAGGGCACTGAAGCTTTCTTT. It codes for CASGGQAKGTEAFF.

Here the CDR3 DNA reads TGTGCCAGCAGTTTGCAGGGTCTGGGTCAGCCCCAGCATTTT. Translation: CASSLQGLGQPQHF. V usage is TRBV6-5 and J usage is TRBJ1-5, with TRBD1 as a possible D gene (5 bases). The germline CDR1 and CDR2 sequences are MNHEY and SVGAGI. Between the trimmed V and J ends, which lost 4 bases and 6 bases, there was a span of 13 bases. The CDR3 is 14 amino acids.

J is TRBJ2-2 and V is TRBV5-8; no definite D call. Germline CDR1 reads SGHTS; CDR2 reads YDEGEE. CDR3 length: 14 amino acids. Trimming took off 1 base at V and 1 base at J, with 5 bases between the two ends. Here the CDR3 reads CASSLMRNTGELFF. In DNA form, the CDR3 reads TGTGCCAGCAGCTTGATGCGGAACACCGGGGAGCTGTTTTTT.

The chain couples TRBV5-1 to TRBJ2-1; D is undetermined. V shed 4 bases and J shed 6 bases, with 17 bases lying between them. In germline, CDR1 is SGHRS, CDR2 YFSETQ. This CDR3 is built from 15 residues. The CDR3 DNA sequence: TGCGCCAGCAGCCGTGGTGACTCAGCTATCAATGAGCAGTTCTTC. Its protein product is CASSRGDSAINEQFF. Using reference TRBV5-1 and TRBJ2-1 for the parts outside the CDR3, the full variable domain is KAGVTQTPRYLIKTRGQQVTLSCSPISGHRSVSWYQQTPGQGLQFLFEYFSETQRNKGNFPGRFSGRQFSNSRSEMNVSTLELGDSALYLCASSRGDSAINEQFFGPGTRLTVL.

V is TRBV6-1 and J is TRBJ1-5; D is ambiguous. The CDR3 has 17 residues. V gave up 0 bases and J gave up 4 bases, with 16 bases separating them. CDR1 is MNHNS, CDR2 SASEGT, per germline. CDR3 in amino acids: CASSEALQIGRNQPQHF. The CDR3 nucleotides are TGTGCCAGCAGTGAAGCGCTTCAGATTGGAAGGAATCAGCCCCAGCATTTT.

This chain connects TRBV5-4 to TRBJ1-2; 8 nucleotides align to TRBD1. In germline, CDR1 is SGHNT, CDR2 YYREEE (reference sequence). The CDR3 length is 16 residues. Unmatched junction bases numbered 10, after V lost 2 bases and J lost 4 bases. The CDR3 spells CASSLAFDRGGYGYTF. The DNA for the CDR3 is TGTGCCAGCAGCTTAGCATTCGACAGGGGCGGCTATGGCTACACCTTC.

The chain links TRBV19 to TRBJ2-5, with a tentative D call TRBD1 (5 bases). With 0 bases removed from V and 6 bases from J, the gap between germline ends came to 8 bases. The length of the CDR3 is 13 residues. CDR1 is LNHDA, CDR2 SQIVND, per germline (reference sequence). CDR3 nucleotide sequence: TGTGCCAGTAGTATAGAGCAGGGTAAGACCCAGTACTTC. Its translation: CASSIEQGKTQYF.

The genes are TRBV5-4 and TRBJ2-2; a weak D match, TRBD2 (6 bases). The germline gives CDR1 SGHNT, CDR2 YYREEE (reference sequence). V was cut by 4 bases and J by 7 bases, with 14 bases left in between. This CDR3 contains 14 residues. CDR3 protein: CASSPSVEGGELFF. The CDR3 DNA reads as TGTGCCAGCAGCCCCAGCGTGGAGGGCGGGGAGCTGTTTTTT.

The chain has TRBV6-6 and TRBJ1-5, with TRBD1 matching over 7 bases. The germline V gene encodes CDR1 MNHNY and CDR2 SVGAGI (reference sequence). J gave up 3 bases and V 7 bases, and 6 bases lay outside the gene matches. This CDR3 region has 14 residues. The CDR3 DNA sequence: TGTGCCAGCAACCTAGGACAGGTCAATCAGCCCCAGCATTTT. Translated: CASNLGQVNQPQHF.

This chain connects TRBV5-4 to TRBJ1-4; D remains ambiguous. Per germline, CDR1 SGHNT and CDR2 YYREEE (reference sequence). This CDR3 contains 13 residues. Trimming left V 2 bases short and J 7 bases short, with 9 bases between. The CDR3 bases are TGTGCCAGCAGCTTTAAGGCTCGTGAAAAACTGTTTTTT. Translation: CASSFKAREKLFF.

This chain links TRBV9 with TRBJ2-2; possibly TRBD2 for D (6 bases). In germline, CDR1 is SGDLS, CDR2 YYNGEE. Trimming left V 4 bases short and J 0 bases short, with 13 bases between. The CDR3 loop spans 16 amino acids. For the CDR3, the DNA is TGTGCCAGCAGCACCGGCCAGCGGGCGAACACCGGGGAGCTGTTTTTT. Its protein is CASSTGQRANTGELFF.

On this clone itself: Other DNA sequences in the sample encode the same CDR3. The chain links TRBV30 to TRBJ2-2; TRBD2 matches 9 bases. In germline, CDR1 is GTSNPN, CDR2 SVGIG (reference sequence). J gave up 2 bases and V 3 bases, and 1 base lay outside the gene matches. The CDR3 consists of 14 residues. The CDR3 sequence: CAWRTSGNTGELFF. The CDR3 nucleotides read TGTGCCTGGAGGACTAGCGGAAACACCGGGGAGCTGTTTTTT.

This clone was observed once. The chain is built from TRBV20-1 and TRBJ2-3; D remains unclear. Germline V gene lookup returns CDR1 DFQATT and CDR2 SNEGSKA (reference sequence). V lost 6 bases to trimming and J lost 4 bases, with 8 bases between them. The CDR3 consists of 11 residues. CDR3 sequence (DNA): TGCAGTGCGCAGGATGCAGATACGCAGTATTTT. It translates to CSAQDADTQYF.

This CDR3 reads CASSLWQGADTQYF. The CDR3, as DNA: TGTGCCAGCAGTTTATGGCAGGGCGCAGATACGCAGTATTTT. J is TRBJ2-3 and V is TRBV28, with D possibly being TRBD1 (5 bases). The germline gives CDR1 MDHEN, CDR2 SYDVKM. The CDR3 sequence is 14 residues long. Trimming took off 0 bases at V and 4 bases at J, with 8 bases between the two ends.

This clone was counted only a few times. The chain is built from TRBV6-1 and TRBJ1-2; no firm D call. V was pared by 6 bases and J by 1 base, with 15 bases between. The length of the CDR3 is 15 residues. Germline V gene sequence: CDR1 MNHNS, CDR2 SASEGT. CDR3: CASSVSGGNNYGYTF. The CDR3 DNA follows: TGTGCCAGCAGCGTGTCGGGAGGGAATAACTATGGCTACACCTTC.